The subject of this entry is one TCR beta chain. Reverse transcription of roughly 0.45 to 1 ug RNA was carried out with random hexamers. Each CDR3 protein gets one entry after TCRdb re-called the immunoSEQ multiplex PCR reads with MiXCR. The data hold some 190,000 distinct CDR3 sequences, with approximately 95% observed a single time. This record belongs to a study of CD8 T cells in Susac syndrome. Germline lookup yields CDR1 MNHEY and CDR2 SVGAGI. V was pared by 7 bases and J by 5 bases, with 17 bases between. There are 14 residues in the CDR3. The clonotype originates from a human donor in good health. The chain joins TRBV6-5 to TRBJ1-2, with TRBD1 as a possible D gene (5 bases). Source material: CD4+ T cells from PBMCs. CDR3 bases: TGTGCCAGCAAGTCGCCAGGGCTAGGATATGGCTACACCTTC. Protein sequence: CASKSPGLGYGYTF.